This TCR beta chain was identified in a study of T cells expressing NK-cell markers. Study background: All TCR beta repertoires analysed originated from sorted CD3+CD56+NKG2C+, CD3+CD56+NKG2C- and CD3+CD56-NKG2C+ T cells. The sequencing cohort of eight donors included seven HCMV-seropositive individuals and one seronegative individual. Study-level findings and limits: Among CD8+ T cells from six donors, dominant NKG2C+ clonotypes accounted for about 1.0-7.0%. These clonotypes additionally ranked first within the CD3+CD56-NKG2C+ fraction of a few donors.

As for this clonotype: Its antigen is unidentified.

TCRdb reprocessed the 5' RACE reads and reports one entry per CDR3 protein, with no DNA. Its table lists 200,000 to 300,000 distinct CDR3 sequences. Germline CDR1 is SGHTA and CDR2 is FQGNSA. CDR3 size: 13 residues. The rearrangement links TRBV7-2 to TRBJ2-3; TCRdb calls TRBD2, which cannot be checked without DNA. Sequenced material: blood T cells: a sorted CD56 or NKG2C T cell subset, CD4+ or CD8+ T cells, or bulk PBMC T cells (not recorded which). The TCR sequence derives from a young man in good health. The CDR3 spells CASSPEREDTQYF.